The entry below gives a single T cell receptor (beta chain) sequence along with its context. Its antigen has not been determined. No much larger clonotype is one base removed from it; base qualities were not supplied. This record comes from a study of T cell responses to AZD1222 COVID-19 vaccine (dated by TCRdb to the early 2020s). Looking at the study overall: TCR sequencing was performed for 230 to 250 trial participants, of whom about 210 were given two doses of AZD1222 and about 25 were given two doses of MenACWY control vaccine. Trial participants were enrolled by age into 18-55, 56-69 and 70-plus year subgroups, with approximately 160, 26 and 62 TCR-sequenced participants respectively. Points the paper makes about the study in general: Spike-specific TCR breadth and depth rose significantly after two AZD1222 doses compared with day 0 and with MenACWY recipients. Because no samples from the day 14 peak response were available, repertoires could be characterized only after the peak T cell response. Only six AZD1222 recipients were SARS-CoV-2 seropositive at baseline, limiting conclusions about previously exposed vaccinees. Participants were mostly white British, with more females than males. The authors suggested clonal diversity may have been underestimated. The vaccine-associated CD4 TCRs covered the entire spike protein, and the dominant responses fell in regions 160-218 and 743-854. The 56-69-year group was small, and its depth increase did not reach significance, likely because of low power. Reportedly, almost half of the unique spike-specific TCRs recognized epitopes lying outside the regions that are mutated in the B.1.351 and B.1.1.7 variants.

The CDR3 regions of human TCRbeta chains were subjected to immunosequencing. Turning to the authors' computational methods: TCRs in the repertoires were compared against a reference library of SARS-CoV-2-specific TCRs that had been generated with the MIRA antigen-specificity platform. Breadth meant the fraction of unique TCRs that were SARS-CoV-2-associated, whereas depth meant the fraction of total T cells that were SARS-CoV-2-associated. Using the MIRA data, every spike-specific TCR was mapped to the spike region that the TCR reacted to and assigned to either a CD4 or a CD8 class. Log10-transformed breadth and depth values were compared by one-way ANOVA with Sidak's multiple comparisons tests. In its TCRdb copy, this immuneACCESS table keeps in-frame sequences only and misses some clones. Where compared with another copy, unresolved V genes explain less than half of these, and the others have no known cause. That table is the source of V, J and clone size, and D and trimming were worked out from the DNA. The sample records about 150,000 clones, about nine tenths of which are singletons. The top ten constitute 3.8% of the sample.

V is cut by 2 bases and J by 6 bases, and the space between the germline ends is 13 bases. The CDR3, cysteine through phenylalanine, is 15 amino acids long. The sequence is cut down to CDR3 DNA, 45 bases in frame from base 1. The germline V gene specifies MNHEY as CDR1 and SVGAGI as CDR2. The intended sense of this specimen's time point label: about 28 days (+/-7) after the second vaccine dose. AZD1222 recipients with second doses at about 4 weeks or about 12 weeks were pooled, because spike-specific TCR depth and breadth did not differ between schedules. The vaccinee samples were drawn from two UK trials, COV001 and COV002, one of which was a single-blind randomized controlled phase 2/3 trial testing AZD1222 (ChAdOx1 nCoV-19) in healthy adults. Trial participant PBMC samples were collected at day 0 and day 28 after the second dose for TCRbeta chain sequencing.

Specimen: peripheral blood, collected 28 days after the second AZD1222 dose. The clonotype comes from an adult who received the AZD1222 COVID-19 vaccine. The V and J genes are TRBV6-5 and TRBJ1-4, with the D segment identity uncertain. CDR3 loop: CASSYTSGPDEKLFF. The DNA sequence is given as TGTGCCAGCAGTTACACCAGCGGGCCGGATGAAAAACTGTTTTTT.